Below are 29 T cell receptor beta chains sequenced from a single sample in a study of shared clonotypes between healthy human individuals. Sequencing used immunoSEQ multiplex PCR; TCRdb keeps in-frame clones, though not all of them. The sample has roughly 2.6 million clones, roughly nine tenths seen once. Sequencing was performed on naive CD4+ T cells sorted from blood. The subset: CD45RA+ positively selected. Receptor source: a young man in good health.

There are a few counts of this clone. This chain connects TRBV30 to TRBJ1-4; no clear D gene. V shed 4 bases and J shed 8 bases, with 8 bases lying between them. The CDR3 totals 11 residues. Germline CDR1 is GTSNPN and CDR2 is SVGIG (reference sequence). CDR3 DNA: TGTGCCTGGAACTCTTGGGAAAAACTGTTTTTT. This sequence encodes CAWNSWEKLFF.

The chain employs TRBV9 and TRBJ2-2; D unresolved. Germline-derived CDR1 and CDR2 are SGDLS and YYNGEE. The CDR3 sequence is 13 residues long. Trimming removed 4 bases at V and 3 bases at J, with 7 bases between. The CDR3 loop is CASSTRYTGELFF. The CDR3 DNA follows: TGTGCCAGCAGCACCCGGTACACCGGGGAGCTGTTTTTT.

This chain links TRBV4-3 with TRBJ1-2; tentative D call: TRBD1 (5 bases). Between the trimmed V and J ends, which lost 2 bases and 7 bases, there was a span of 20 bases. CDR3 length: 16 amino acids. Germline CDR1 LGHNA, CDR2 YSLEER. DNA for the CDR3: TGCGCCAGCAGCCAAAACCCGGCAGGGAAGTACGGTGGCTACACCTTC. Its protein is CASSQNPAGKYGGYTF.

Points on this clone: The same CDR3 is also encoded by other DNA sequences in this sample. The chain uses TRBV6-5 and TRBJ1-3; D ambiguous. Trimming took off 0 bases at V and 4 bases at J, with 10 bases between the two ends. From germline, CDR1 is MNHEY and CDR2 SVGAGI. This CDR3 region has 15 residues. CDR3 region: CASSYSRGSGNTIYF. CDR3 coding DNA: TGTGCCAGCAGTTACTCGAGAGGATCCGGAAACACCATATATTTT.

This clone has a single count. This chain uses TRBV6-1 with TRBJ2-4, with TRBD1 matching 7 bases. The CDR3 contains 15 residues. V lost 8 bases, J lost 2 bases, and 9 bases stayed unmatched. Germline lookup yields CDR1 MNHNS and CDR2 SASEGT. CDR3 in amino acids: CASSDRVLTKNIQYF. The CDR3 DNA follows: TGTGCCAGCTCCGACAGGGTGTTAACCAAAAACATTCAGTACTTC.

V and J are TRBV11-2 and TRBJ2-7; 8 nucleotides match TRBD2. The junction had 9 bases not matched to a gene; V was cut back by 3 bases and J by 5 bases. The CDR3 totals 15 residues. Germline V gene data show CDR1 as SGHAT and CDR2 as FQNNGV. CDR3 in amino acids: CASSFKLAGPDEQYF. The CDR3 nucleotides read TGTGCCAGCAGCTTTAAATTAGCGGGACCAGACGAGCAGTACTTC. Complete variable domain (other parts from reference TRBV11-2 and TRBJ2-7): EAGVAQSPRYKIIEKRQSVAFWCNPISGHATLYWYQQILGQGPKLLIQFQNNGVVDDSQLPKDRFSAERLKGVDSTLKIQPAKLEDSAVYLCASSFKLAGPDEQYFGPGTRLTVT.

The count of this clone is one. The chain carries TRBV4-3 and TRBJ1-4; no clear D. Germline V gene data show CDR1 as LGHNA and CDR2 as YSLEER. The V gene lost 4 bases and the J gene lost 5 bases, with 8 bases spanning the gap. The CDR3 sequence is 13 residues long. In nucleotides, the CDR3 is TGCGCCAGCAGCCTAGTAGAGAATGAAAAACTGTTTTTT. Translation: CASSLVENEKLFF.

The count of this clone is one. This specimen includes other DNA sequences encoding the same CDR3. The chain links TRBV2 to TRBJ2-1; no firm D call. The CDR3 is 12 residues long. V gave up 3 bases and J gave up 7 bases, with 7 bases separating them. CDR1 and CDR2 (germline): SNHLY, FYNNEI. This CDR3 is CASSDRWNEQFF. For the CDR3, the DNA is TGTGCCAGCAGTGACAGATGGAATGAGCAGTTCTTC.

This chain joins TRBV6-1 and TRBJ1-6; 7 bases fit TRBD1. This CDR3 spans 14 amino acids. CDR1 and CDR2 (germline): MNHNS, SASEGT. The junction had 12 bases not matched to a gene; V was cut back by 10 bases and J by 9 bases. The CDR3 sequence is CATEGQRPASPLHF. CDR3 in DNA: TGTGCCACCGAGGGACAGCGGCCAGCTTCACCCCTCCACTTT.

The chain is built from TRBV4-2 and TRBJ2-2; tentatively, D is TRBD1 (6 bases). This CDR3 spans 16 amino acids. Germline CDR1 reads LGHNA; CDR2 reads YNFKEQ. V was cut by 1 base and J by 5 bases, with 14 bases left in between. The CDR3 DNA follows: TGTGCCAGCAGCCAAGCTCTACAGGGCGGGACCGGGGAGCTGTTTTTT. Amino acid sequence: CASSQALQGGTGELFF.

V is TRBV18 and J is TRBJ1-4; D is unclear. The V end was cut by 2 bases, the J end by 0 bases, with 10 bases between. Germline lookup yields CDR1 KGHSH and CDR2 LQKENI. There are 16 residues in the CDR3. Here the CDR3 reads CASSPTPISTNEKLFF. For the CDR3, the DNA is TGTGCCAGCTCACCAACCCCCATCTCAACTAATGAAAAACTGTTTTTT.

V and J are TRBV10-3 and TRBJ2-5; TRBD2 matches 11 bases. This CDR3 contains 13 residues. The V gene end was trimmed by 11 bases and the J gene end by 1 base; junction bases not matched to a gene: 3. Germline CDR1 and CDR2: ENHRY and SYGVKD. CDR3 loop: CAVGLAAQETQYF. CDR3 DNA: TGTGCCGTGGGACTAGCGGCCCAAGAGACCCAGTACTTC.

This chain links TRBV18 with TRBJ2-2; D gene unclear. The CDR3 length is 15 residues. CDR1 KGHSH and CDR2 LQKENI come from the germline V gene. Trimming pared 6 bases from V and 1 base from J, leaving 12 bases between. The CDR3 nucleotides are TGTGCCAGCTCGGGGATGGGCTTGAACACCGGGGAGCTGTTTTTT. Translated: CASSGMGLNTGELFF.

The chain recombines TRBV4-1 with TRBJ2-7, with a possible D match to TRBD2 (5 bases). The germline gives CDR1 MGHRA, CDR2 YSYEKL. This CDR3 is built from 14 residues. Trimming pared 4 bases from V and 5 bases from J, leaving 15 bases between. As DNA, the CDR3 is TGCGCCAGCAGCCCCGTTCTTGAGGGTCACGAGCAGTACTTC. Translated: CASSPVLEGHEQYF.

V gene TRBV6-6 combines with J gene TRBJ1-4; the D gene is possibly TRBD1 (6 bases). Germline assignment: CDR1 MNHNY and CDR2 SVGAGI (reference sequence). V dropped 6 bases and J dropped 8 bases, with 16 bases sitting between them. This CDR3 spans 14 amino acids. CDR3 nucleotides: TGTGCCAGCAGCCGGGGGGGCCATGAGGAAAAACTGTTTTTT. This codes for CASSRGGHEEKLFF.

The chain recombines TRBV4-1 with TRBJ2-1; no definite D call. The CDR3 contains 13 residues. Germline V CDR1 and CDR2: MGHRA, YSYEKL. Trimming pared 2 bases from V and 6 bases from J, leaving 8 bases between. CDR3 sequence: CASSQRSINEQFF. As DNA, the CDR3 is TGCGCCAGCAGCCAACGTAGTATCAATGAGCAGTTCTTC.

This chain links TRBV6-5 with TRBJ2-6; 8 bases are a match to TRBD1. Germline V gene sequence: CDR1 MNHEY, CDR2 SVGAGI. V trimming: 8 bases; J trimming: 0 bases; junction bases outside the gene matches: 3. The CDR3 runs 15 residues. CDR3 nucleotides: TGTGCCAGCTCAGGGGGCCTCTCTGGGGCCAACGTCCTGACTTTC. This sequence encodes CASSGGLSGANVLTF.

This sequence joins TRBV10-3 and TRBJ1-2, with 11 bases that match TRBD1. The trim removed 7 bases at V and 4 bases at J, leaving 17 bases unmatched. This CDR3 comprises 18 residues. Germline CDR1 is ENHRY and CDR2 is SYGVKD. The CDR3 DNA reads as TGTGCCATCACCTCGGCCCGGACAGGGGGCGCGAGCGGCTATGGCTACACCTTC. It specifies CAITSARTGGASGYGYTF.

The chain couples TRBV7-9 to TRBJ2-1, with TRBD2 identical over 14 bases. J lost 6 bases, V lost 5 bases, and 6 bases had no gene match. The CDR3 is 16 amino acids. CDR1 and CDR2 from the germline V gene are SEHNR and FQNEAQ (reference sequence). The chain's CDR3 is CASSGLAGGAFNEQFF. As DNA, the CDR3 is TGTGCCAGCAGCGGACTAGCGGGAGGAGCCTTCAATGAGCAGTTCTTC.

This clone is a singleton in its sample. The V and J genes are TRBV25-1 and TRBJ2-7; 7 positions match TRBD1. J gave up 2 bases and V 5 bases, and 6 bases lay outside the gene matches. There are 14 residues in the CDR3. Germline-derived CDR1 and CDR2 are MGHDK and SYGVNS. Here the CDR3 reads CASSTRDSPYEQYF. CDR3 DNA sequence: TGTGCCAGCAGTACTCGGGACAGCCCCTACGAGCAGTACTTC.

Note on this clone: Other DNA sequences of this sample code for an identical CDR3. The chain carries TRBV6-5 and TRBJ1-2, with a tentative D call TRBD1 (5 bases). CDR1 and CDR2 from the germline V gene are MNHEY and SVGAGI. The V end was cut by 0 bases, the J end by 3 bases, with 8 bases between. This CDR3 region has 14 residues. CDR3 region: CASSYSRGDYGYTF. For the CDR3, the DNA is TGTGCCAGCAGTTACTCGAGGGGAGACTATGGCTACACCTTC.

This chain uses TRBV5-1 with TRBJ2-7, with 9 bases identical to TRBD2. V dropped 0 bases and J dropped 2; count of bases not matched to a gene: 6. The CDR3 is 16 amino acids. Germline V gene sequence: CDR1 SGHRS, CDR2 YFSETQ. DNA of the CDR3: TGCGCCAGCAGCTTGGTGCCCAGCGGGAGGACCTACGAGCAGTACTTC. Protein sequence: CASSLVPSGRTYEQYF.

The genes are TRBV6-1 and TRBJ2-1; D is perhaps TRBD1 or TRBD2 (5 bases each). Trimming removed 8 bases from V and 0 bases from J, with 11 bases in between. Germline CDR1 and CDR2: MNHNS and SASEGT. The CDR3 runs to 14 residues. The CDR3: CASWGFDSYNEQFF. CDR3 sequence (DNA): TGTGCCAGCTGGGGGTTCGACTCCTACAATGAGCAGTTCTTC.

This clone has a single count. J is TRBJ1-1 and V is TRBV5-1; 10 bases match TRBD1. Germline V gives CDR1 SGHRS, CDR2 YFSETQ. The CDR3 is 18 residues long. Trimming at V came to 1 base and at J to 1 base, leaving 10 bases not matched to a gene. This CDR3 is CASSLWRQGAVKNTEAFF. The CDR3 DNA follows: TGCGCCAGCAGCTTGTGGCGACAGGGGGCGGTGAAGAACACTGAAGCTTTCTTT.

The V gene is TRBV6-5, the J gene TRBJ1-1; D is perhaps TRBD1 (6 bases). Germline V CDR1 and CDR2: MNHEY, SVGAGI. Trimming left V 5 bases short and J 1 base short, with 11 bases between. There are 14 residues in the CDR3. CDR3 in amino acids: CASSILQGNTEAFF. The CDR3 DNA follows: TGTGCCAGCAGTATATTACAGGGGAACACTGAAGCTTTCTTT.

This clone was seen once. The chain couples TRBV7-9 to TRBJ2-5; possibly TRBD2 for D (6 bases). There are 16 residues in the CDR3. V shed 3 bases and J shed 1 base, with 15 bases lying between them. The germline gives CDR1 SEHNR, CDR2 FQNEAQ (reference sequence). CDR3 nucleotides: TGTGCCAGCAGCTTTCGTCTAGCGTCAGGCCAAGAGACCCAGTACTTC. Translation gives CASSFRLASGQETQYF.

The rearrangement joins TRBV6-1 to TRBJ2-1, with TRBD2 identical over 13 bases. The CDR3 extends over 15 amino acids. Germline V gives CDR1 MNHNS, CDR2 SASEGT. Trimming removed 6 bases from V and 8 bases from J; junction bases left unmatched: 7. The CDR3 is CASSQGLAGADEQFF. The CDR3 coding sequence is TGTGCCAGCAGCCAAGGACTAGCGGGAGCAGATGAGCAGTTCTTC.

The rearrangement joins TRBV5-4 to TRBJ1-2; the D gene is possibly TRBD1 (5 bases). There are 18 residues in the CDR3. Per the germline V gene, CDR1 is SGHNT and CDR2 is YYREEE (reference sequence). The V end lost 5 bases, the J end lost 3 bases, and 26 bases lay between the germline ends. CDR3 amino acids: CASRTPTGGNREDYGYTF. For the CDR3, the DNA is TGTGCCAGCAGAACCCCGACGGGGGGGAATAGAGAAGACTATGGCTACACCTTC.

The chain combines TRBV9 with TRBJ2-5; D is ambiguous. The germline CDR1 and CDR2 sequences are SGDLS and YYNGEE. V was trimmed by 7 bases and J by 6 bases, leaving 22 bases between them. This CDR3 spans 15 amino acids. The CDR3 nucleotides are TGTGCCAGCGGCGACCCAAAAGGCGGAGAAAAGACCCAGTACTTC. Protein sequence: CASGDPKGGEKTQYF.